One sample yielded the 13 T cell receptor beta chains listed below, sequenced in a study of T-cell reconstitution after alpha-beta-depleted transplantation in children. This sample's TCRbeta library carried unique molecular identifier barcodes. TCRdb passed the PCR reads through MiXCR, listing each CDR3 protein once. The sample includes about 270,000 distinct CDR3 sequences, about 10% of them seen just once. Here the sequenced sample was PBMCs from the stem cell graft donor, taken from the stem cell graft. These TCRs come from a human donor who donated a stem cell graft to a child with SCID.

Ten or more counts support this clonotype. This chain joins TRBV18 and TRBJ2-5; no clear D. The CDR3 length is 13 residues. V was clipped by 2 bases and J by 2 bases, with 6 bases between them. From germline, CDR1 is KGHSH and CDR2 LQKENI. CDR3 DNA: TGTGCCAGCTCACCAGGGCGGCAAGAGACCCAGTACTTC. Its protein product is CASSPGRQETQYF.

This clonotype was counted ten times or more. DNA of the CDR3: TGTGCCACCAGCGACCCTTTGGTCACAGATACGCAGTATTTT. It encodes CATSDPLVTDTQYF. The chain is built from TRBV15 and TRBJ2-3; D unresolved. V was cut by 5 bases and J by 2 bases, with 11 bases left in between. The germline CDR1 and CDR2 sequences are LNHNV and YYDKDF (reference sequence). The CDR3 sequence is 14 residues long.

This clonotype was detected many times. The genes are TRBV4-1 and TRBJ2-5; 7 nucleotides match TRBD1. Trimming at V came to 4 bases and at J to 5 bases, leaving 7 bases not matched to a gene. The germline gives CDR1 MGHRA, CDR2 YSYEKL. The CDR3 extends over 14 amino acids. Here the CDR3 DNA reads TGCGCCAGCAGCCGATTACCCAGGGGGGAGACCCAGTACTTC. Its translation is CASSRLPRGETQYF.

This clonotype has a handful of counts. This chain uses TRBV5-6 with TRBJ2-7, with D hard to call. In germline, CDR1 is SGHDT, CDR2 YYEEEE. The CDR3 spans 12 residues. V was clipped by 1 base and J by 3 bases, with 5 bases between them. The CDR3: CASSLNNYEQYF. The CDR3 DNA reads TGTGCCAGCAGCTTGAACAACTACGAGCAGTACTTC.

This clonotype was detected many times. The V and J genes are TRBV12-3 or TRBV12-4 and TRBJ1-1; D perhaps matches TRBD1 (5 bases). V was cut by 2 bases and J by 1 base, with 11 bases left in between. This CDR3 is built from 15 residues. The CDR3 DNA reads TGTGCCAGCAGTTTACAGTCAGGGCGGAACACTGAAGCTTTCTTT. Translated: CASSLQSGRNTEAFF.

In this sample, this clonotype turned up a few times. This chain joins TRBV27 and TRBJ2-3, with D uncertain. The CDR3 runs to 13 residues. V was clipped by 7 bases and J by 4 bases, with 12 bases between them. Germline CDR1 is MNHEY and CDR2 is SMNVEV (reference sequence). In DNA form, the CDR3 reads TGTGCCAGCATAGGAGAGTACTCAGATACGCAGTATTTT. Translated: CASIGEYSDTQYF.

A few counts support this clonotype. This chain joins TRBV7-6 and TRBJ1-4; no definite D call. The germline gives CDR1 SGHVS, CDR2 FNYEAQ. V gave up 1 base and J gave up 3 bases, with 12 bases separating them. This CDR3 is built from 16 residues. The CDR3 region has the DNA TGTGCCAGCAGCTTAGATCCGGGGTCGGCTAATGAAAAACTGTTTTTT. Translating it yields CASSLDPGSANEKLFF.

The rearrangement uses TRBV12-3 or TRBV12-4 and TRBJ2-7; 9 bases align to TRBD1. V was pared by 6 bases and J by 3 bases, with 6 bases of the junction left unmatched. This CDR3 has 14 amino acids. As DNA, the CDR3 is TGTGCCAGCAGAAAAGGGACAGGGATCTACGAGCAGTACTTC. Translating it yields CASRKGTGIYEQYF.

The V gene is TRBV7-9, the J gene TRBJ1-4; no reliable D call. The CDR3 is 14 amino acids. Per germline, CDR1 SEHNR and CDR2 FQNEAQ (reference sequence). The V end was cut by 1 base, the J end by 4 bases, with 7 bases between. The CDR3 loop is CASSLDTYNEKLFF. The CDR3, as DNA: TGTGCCAGCAGCTTAGACACCTATAATGAAAAACTGTTTTTT.

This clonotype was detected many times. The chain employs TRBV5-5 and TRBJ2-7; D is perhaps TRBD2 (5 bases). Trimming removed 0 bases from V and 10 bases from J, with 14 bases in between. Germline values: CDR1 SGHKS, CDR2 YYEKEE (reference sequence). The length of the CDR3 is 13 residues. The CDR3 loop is CASSLAYGNGQYF. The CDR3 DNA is TGTGCCAGCAGCTTGGCCTACGGGAATGGCCAGTACTTC. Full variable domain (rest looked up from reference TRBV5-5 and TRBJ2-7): DAGVTQSPTHLIKTRGQQVTLRCSPISGHKSVSWYQQVLGQGPQFIFQYYEKEERGRGNFPDRFSARQFPNYSSELNVNALLLGDSALYLCASSLAYGNGQYFGPGTRLTVT.

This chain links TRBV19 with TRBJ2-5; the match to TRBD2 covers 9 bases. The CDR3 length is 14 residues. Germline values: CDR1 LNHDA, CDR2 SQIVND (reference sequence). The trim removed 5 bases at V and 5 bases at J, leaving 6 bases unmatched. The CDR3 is CASSVAGARETQYF. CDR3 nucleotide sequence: TGTGCCAGTAGTGTAGCGGGGGCACGTGAGACCCAGTACTTC. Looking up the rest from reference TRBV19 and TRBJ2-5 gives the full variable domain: DGGITQSPKYLFRKEGQNVTLSCEQNLNHDAMYWYRQDPGQGLRLIYYSQIVNDFQKGDIAEGYSVSREKKESFPLTVTSAQKNPTAFYLCASSVAGARETQYFGPGTRLLVL.

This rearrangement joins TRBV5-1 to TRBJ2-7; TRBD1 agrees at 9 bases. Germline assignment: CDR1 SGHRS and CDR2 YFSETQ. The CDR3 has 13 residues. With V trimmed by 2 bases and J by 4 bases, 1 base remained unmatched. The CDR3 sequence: CASSFDRGYEQYF. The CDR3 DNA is TGCGCCAGCAGCTTTGACAGGGGGTACGAGCAGTACTTC.

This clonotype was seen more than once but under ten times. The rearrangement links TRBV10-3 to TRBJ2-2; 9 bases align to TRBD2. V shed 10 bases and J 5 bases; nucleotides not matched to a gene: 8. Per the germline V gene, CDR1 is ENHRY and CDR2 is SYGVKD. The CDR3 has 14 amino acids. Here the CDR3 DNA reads TGTGCCACCCTAGCGGGGTTCGAGACCGGGGAGCTGTTTTTT. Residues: CATLAGFETGELFF.